The subject of this entry is one T cell receptor (beta chain). This sample is part of a study of OX40 agonist ivuxolimab in advanced cancers. Across the whole study: Clinicians treated patients with ivuxolimab, an agonistic anti-OX40 (CD134) antibody. Dose-escalation patients' cancers were hepatocellular carcinoma, melanoma, renal cell or head and neck cancer. Ivuxolimab was administered intravenously to patients at 0.01 to 10 mg/kg every 2 weeks.

Generated by immunoSEQ multiplex PCR, the TCRdb table keeps only in-frame clones and is missing some. This table holds tens of thousands of clones, roughly nine tenths found once. Germline CDR1 reads SNHLY; CDR2 reads FYNNEI. The CDR3 length is 13 residues. Trimming cost V 7 bases and J 7 bases, with 17 bases left between them. The sample was CD4+ or CD8+ T cells sorted from blood, taken in a trial of the OX40 agonist ivuxolimab. The chain uses TRBV2 and TRBJ2-7; D gene ambiguous. This TCR came from an adult with an advanced solid tumor such as melanoma, head and neck, liver or kidney cancer. The CDR3 region has the DNA TGTGCCAGCAAGGCATCCCTTTTGCGGGAGCAGTACTTC. Translation gives CASKASLLREQYF. Combining the CDR3 with reference TRBV2 and TRBJ2-7 gives the whole variable domain EPEVTQTPSHQVTQMGQEVILRCVPISNHLYFYWYRQILGQKVEFLVSFYNNEISEKSEIFDDQFSVERPDGSNFTLKIRSTKLEDSAMYFCASKASLLREQYFGPGTRLTVT.